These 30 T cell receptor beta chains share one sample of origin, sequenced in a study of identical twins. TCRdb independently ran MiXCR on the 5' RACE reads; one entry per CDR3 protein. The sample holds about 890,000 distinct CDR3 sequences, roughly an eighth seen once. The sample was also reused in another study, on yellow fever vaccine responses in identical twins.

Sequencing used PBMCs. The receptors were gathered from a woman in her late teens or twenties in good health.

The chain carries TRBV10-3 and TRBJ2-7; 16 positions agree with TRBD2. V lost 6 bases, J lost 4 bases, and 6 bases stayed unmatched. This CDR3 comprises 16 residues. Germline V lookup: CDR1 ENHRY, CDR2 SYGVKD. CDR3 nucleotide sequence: TGTGCCATCAGCTCGGGACTAGCGGGAGGGCCATACGAGCAGTACTTC. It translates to CAISSGLAGGPYEQYF.

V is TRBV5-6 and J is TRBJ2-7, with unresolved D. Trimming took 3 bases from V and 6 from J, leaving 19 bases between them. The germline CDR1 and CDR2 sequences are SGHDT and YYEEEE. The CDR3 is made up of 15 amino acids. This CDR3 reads CASSYSARGRSEQYF. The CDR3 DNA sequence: TGTGCCAGCAGCTATTCGGCGCGAGGAAGGAGCGAGCAGTACTTC. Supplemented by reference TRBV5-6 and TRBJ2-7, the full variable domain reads DAGVTQSPTHLIKTRGQQVTLRCSPKSGHDTVSWYQQALGQGPQFIFQYYEEEERQRGNFPDRFSGHQFPNYSSELNVNALLLGDSALYLCASSYSARGRSEQYFGPGTRLTVT.

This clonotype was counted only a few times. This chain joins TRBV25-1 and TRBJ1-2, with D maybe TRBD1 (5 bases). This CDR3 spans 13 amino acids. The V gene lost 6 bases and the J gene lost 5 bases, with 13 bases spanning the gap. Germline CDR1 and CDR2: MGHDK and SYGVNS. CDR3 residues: CASRAVGGYGYTF. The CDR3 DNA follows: TGTGCCAGCAGGGCTGTTGGGGGATATGGCTACACCTTC.

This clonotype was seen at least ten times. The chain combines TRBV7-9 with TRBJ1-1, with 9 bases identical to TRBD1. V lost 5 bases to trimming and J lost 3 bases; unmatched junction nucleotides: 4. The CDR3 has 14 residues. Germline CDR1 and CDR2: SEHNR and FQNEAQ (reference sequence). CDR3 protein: CASSPRTGDTEAFF. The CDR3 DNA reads TGTGCCAGCAGCCCCAGGACAGGGGACACTGAAGCTTTCTTT.

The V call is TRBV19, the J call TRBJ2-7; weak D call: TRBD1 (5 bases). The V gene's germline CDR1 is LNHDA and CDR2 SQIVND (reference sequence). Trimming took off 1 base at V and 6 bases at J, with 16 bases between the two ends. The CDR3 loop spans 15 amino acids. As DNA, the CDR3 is TGTGCCAGTAGTATAGTTTGGGGCTTTCTGGCCGAGCAGTACTTC. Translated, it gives CASSIVWGFLAEQYF.

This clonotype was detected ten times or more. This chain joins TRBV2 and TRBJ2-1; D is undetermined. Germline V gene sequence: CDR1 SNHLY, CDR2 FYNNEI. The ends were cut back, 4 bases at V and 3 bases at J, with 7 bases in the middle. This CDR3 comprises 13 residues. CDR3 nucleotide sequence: TGTGCCAGCAGTGGACTCGGCTACAATGAGCAGTTCTTC. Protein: CASSGLGYNEQFF.

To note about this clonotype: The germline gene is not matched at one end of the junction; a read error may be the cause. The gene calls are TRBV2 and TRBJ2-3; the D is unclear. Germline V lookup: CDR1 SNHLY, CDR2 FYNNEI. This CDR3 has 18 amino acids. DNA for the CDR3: TGTACCAGCAGTTTAATTAGAAGGGCCGATATGTTCACAGATACGCAGTATTTT. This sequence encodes CTSSLIRRADMFTDTQYF. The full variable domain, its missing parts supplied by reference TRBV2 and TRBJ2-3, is EPEVTQTPSHQVTQMGQEVILRCVPISNHLYFYWYRQILGQKVEFLVSFYNNEISEKSEIFDDQFSVERPDGSNFTLKIRSTKLEDSAMYFCTSSLIRRADMFTDTQYFGPGTRLTVL.

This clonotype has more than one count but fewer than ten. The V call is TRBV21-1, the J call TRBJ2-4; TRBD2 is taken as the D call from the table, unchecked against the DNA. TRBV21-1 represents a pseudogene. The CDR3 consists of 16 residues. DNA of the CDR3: TGTGCCAGCGGGGGAGGGGCAGGCGAGGTCAAAAACATTCAGTACTTC. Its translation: CASGGGAGEVKNIQYF.

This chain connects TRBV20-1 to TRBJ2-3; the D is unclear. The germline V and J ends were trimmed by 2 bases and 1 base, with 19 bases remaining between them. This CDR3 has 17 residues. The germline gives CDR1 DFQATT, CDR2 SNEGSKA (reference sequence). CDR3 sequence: CSARNANKLFRTDTQYF. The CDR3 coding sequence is TGCAGTGCTAGAAACGCTAATAAGCTTTTCCGCACAGATACGCAGTATTTT.

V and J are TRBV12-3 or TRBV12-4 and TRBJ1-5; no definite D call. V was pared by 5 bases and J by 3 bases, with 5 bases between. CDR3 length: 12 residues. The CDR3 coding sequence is TGTGCCAGCAGTGCGGACAATCAGCCCCAGCATTTT. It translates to CASSADNQPQHF.

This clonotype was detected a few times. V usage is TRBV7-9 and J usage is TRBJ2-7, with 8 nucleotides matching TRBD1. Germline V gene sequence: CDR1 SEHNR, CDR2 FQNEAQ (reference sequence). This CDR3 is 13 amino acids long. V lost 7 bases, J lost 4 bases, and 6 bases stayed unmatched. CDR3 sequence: CASTRQGQYEQYF. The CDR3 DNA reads TGTGCCAGCACCCGACAGGGGCAGTACGAGCAGTACTTC.

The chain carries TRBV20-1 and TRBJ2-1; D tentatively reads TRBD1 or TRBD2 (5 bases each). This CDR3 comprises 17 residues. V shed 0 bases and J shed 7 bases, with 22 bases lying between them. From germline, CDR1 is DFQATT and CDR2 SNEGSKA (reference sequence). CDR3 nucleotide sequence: TGCAGTGCTAGAGATGAAGTGGGGGTAAGCGTCAGGAATGAGCAGTTCTTC. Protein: CSARDEVGVSVRNEQFF.

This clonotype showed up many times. DNA of the CDR3: TGTGCCACCAGCTCCCTATCGAACACCGGGGAGCTGTTTTTT. Translated: CATSSLSNTGELFF. The V call is TRBV15, the J call TRBJ2-2; D not certain. The CDR3 spans 14 residues. In germline, CDR1 is LNHNV, CDR2 YYDKDF (reference sequence). Trimming cost V 5 bases and J 0 bases, with 7 bases left between them.

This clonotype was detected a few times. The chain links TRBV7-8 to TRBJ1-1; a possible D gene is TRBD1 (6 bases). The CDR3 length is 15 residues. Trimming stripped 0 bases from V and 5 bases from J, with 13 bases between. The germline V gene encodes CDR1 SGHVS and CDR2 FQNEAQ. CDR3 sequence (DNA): TGTGCCAGCAGCTTAGCCGGCTCAGGGGAAACTGAAGCTTTCTTT. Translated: CASSLAGSGETEAFF.

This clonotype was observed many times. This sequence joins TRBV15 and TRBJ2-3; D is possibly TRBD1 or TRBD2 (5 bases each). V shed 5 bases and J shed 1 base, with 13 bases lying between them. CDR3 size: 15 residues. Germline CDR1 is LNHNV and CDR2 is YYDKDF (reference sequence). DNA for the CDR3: TGTGCCACCAGCCGCGATAGAGGGGGCACAGATACGCAGTATTTT. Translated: CATSRDRGGTDTQYF.

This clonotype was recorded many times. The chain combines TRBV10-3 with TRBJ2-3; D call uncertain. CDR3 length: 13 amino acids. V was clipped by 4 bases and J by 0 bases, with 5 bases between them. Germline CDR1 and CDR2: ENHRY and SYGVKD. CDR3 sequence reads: CAISAQSTDTQYF. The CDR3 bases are TGTGCCATCAGTGCCCAAAGCACAGATACGCAGTATTTT.

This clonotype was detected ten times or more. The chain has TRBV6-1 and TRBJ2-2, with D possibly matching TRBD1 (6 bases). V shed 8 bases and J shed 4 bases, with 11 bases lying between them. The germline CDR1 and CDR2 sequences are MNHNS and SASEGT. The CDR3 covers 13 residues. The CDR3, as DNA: TGTGCCAGCTCAGGGGCGCGCACCGGGGAGCTGTTTTTT. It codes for CASSGARTGELFF.

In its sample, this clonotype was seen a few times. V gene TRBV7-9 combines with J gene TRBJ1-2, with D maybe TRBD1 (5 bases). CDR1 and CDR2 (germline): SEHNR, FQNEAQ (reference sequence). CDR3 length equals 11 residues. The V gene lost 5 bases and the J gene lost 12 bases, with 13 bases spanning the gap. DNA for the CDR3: TGTGCCAGCAGCATCGGGACGGAAAACACCTTC. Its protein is CASSIGTENTF.

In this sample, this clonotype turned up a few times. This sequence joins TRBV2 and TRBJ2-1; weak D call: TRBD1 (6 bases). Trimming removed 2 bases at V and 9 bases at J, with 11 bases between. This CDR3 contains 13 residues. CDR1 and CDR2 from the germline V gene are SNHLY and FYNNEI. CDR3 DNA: TGTGCCAGCAGTGAAAGTGGGGGCGGTGAGCAGTTCTTC. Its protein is CASSESGGGEQFF.

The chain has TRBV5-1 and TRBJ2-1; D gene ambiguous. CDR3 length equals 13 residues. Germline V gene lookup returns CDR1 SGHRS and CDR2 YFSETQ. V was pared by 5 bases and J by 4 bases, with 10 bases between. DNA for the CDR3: TGCGCCAGCAGGGTTACCACTTACAATGAGCAGTTCTTC. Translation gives CASRVTTYNEQFF.

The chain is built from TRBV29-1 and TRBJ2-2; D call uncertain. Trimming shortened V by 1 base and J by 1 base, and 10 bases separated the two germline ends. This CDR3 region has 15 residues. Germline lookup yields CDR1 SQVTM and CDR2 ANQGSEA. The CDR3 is CSVEGAPENTGELFF. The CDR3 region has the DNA TGCAGCGTTGAAGGAGCGCCTGAGAACACCGGGGAGCTGTTTTTT.

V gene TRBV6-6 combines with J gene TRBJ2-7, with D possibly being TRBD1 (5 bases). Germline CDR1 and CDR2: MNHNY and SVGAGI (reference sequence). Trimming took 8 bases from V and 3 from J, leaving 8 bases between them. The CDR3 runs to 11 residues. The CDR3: CASAGYYEQYF. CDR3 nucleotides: TGTGCCAGCGCAGGGTACTACGAGCAGTACTTC.

The CDR3 loop reads CASSLGQGYIQYF. The CDR3 coding sequence is TGTGCCAGCAGCCTGGGACAGGGGTACATTCAGTACTTC. The chain has TRBV11-2 and TRBJ2-4; 10 nucleotides agree with TRBD1. This CDR3 spans 13 amino acids. After removal of 5 bases from V and 8 bases from J, the junction contained 3 bases not matched to a gene. Germline lookup yields CDR1 SGHAT and CDR2 FQNNGV.

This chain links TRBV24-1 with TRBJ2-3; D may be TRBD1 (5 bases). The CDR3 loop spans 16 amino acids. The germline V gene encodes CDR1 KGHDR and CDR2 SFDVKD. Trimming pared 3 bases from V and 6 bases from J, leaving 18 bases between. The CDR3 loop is CATSDLQGIGPDTQYF. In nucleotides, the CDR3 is TGTGCCACCAGTGATCTTCAGGGAATCGGGCCGGATACGCAGTATTTT.

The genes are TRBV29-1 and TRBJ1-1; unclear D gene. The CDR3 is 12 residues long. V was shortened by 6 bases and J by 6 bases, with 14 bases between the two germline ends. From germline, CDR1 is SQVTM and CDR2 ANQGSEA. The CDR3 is CSVRLGMAEAFF. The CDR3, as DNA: TGCAGCGTCAGACTGGGGATGGCTGAAGCTTTCTTT.

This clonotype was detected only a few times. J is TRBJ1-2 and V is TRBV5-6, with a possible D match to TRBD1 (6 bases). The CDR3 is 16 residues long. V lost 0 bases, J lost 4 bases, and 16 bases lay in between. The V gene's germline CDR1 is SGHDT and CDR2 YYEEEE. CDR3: CASSLAEGDYFYGYTF. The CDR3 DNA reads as TGTGCCAGCAGCTTGGCCGAGGGGGACTATTTCTATGGCTACACCTTC.

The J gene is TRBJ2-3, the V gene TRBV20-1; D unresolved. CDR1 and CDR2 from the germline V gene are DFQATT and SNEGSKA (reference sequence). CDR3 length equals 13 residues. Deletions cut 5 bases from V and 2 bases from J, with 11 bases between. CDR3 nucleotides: TGCAGTGCTCCGACTTTAACCACAGATACGCAGTATTTT. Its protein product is CSAPTLTTDTQYF.

CDR3 bases: TGTGCCATTATGACTCTCGGGACTTGGGGCCCAGATACGCAGTATTTT. Translation: CAIMTLGTWGPDTQYF. This chain links TRBV6-1 with TRBJ2-3; TRBD2 might be the D (6 bases). The CDR3 runs to 16 residues. The V gene lost 10 bases and the J gene lost 4 bases, with 24 bases spanning the gap. In germline, CDR1 is MNHNS, CDR2 SASEGT.

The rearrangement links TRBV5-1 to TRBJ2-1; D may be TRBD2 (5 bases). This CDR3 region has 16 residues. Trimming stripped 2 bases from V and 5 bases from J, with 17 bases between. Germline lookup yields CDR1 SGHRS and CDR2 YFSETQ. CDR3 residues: CASSFLGDNWDNEQFF. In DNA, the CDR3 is TGCGCCAGCAGCTTTCTCGGGGATAATTGGGACAATGAGCAGTTCTTC. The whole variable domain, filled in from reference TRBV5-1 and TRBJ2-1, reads KAGVTQTPRYLIKTRGQQVTLSCSPISGHRSVSWYQQTPGQGLQFLFEYFSETQRNKGNFPGRFSGRQFSNSRSEMNVSTLELGDSALYLCASSFLGDNWDNEQFFGPGTRLTVL.

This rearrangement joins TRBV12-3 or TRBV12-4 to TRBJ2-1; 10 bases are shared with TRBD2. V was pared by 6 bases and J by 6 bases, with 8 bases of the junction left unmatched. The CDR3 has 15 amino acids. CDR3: CASRSLAGVANEQFF. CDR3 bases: TGTGCCAGCAGGTCCCTAGCGGGAGTAGCCAATGAGCAGTTCTTC.